This T cell receptor beta chain was captured in a study of blood T cell repertoires in COVID-19. V lost 11 bases, J lost 4 bases, and 6 bases stayed unmatched. From germline, CDR1 is MDHEN and CDR2 SYDVKM. The CDR3 consists of 12 residues. Sequencing was performed with immunoSEQ multiplex PCR; in TCRdb, only in-frame clones are kept and a portion is missing. The sample consists of around 260,000 clones, around 86% of them appearing once. The material sequenced was peripheral blood. The TCR comes from a human donor in a cohort sampled during active COVID-19. The J gene is TRBJ2-7, the V gene TRBV28, with 9 positions matching TRBD1. In DNA, the CDR3 is TGTGCCCACCGGGACAGGGCATACGAGCAGTACTTC. As protein: CAHRDRAYEQYF.